The rows below give T cell receptor beta chains drawn from one sample of a study of blood T cell repertoires in COVID-19. Repertoires were generated with immunoSEQ multiplex PCR, while TCRdb's copy carries only in-frame clones and drops some. The repertoire holds roughly 320,000 clones, with roughly nine tenths as singletons. Sequences were obtained from PBMCs or T cells enriched from blood (not recorded which). All receptors derive from a woman aged 30 to 39 who had been exposed to COVID-19. Both conserved end residues are part of each CDR3. A D gene is named only where the DNA matches it firmly. A row's size may be missing; if present it is once, few, many or a size class.

TRBJ1-1,TRBD1,-,TRBV19,17,TGTGCCAGTAGTACTCGGACAGGGTGGGTTCGGGGCACTGAAGCTTTCTTT,CASSTRTGWVRGTEAFF
TRBJ1-6,-,-,TRBV7-3,15,TGTGCCAGCAGCCCACAGGGTGGGTATAATTCACCCCTCCACTTT,CASSPQGGYNSPLHF
TRBJ1-5,-,-,TRBV2,14,TGTGCCAGCACCCTAGAGACGGAGAATCAGCCCCAGCATTTT,CASTLETENQPQHF
TRBJ2-3,TRBD2,-,TRBV11-2,18,TGTGCCAGCAGCCCGATACCGGGACTAGCGTCTAGCACAGATACGCAGTATTTT,CASSPIPGLASSTDTQYF
TRBJ1-4,TRBD1,-,TRBV29-1,15,TGCAGCGCTCAGGACAGGGGCCAAACTAATGAAAAACTGTTTTTT,CSAQDRGQTNEKLFF
TRBJ1-2,TRBD1,-,TRBV18,13,TGTGCCAGCTCGATTGACAGGGCGGAGGGCTACACCTTC,CASSIDRAEGYTF
TRBJ1-4,-,-,TRBV5-6,15,TGTGCCAGCAGCGCCTATGGGGGCGCAGATGAAAAACTGTTTTTT,CASSAYGGADEKLFF
TRBJ1-6,TRBD1,-,TRBV2,15,TGTGCCAGCAGTGGTCTGGGACAGGGGAATTCACCCCTCCACTTT,CASSGLGQGNSPLHF
TRBJ1-1,TRBD1,once,TRBV5-1,14,TGCGCCAGCAGCACCGGACAGGGAGACACTGAAGCTTTCTTT,CASSTGQGDTEAFF
TRBJ2-3,-,-,TRBV21-1,19,TGTGCCAGCAGCAAAACCGGGACTAGCGGGGGAAGTAGCACAGATACGCAGTATTTT,CASSKTGTSGGSSTDTQYF
TRBJ2-3,-,-,TRBV7-2,12,TGTGCCAGCAGCTCGCTCGGTTATACGCAGTATTTT,CASSSLGYTQYF
TRBJ1-3,-,-,TRBV7-2,14,TGTGCCAGCAGCTACGGGTTATACGGAAACACCATATATTTT,CASSYGLYGNTIYF
TRBJ1-2,TRBD1,-,TRBV11-2,13,TGTGCCAGCAGCCCCGACAGGGTAGGTGGCTACACCTTC,CASSPDRVGGYTF
TRBJ2-1,TRBD1,-,TRBV5-1,15,TGCGCCAGCAGCTTGGACAGGGGAACCTACAATGAGCAGTTCTTC,CASSLDRGTYNEQFF
TRBJ1-1,-,-,TRBV3-1/TRBV3-2,14,TGTGCCAGCAGCCAATCGGGGGGAGACACTGAAGCTTTCTTT,CASSQSGGDTEAFF
TRBJ1-2,-,-,TRBV11-2,14,TGTGCCAGCAGCCCCGGGCCCAGGGTAGGGGGCTACACCTTC,CASSPGPRVGGYTF
TRBJ2-2,-,-,TRBV19,16,TGTGCCAGTATGGTTACTGCGCGGGTAAACACCGGGGAGCTGTTTTTT,CASMVTARVNTGELFF
TRBJ1-2,-,-,TRBV4-2,15,TGTGCCAGCAGCCAAGATACCGCCAGGGAGGATGGCTACACCTTC,CASSQDTAREDGYTF
TRBJ2-3,TRBD1,-,TRBV6-1,17,TGTGCCAGCAGTGAAGTGGTGACAGGGGCAGGTGAAGATACGCAGTATTTT,CASSEVVTGAGEDTQYF
TRBJ1-1,-,-,TRBV3-1/TRBV3-2,14,TGTGCCAGCAGCCATATGGACAGTTCCACTGAAGCTTTCTTT,CASSHMDSSTEAFF
TRBJ2-7,-,-,TRBV18,14,TGTGCCAGCTCACCAAGAGGGTTTACCTACGAGCAGTACTTC,CASSPRGFTYEQYF
TRBJ2-5,TRBD1,-,TRBV14,17,TGTGCCAGCAGCCAACTCCCCCCGGGACAGGGAAAAGAGACCCAGTACTTC,CASSQLPPGQGKETQYF
TRBJ1-1,-,-,TRBV19,13,TGTGCCAGTAGTATAGATCGAGAGGGCCAGGCTTTCTTT,CASSIDREGQAFF
TRBJ1-1,-,once,TRBV5-1,14,TGCGCCAGCAGCCCTACTGCAGGGGTTGCTGAAGCTTTCTTT,CASSPTAGVAEAFF
TRBJ2-7,-,few,TRBV6-2/TRBV6-3,13,TGTGCCAGCAGTTACTCAGGGGTCGTCGAGCAGTACTTC,CASSYSGVVEQYF
TRBJ1-4,TRBD1,-,TRBV4-1,15,TGCGCCAGCAGCTGGGGGACAGGGGCTAATGAAAAACTGTTTTTT,CASSWGTGANEKLFF
TRBJ2-1,TRBD2,-,TRBV11-3,17,TGTGCCAGCAGCTTAGGTCGGACTAGCGGGGGGTACAATGAGCAGTTCTTC,CASSLGRTSGGYNEQFF
TRBJ1-1,-,-,TRBV7-9,16,TGTGCCAGCAGCCCCTCCGTTACAACAATGAACACTGAAGCTTTCTTT,CASSPSVTTMNTEAFF
TRBJ2-7,TRBD1,-,TRBV15,15,TGTGCCACCAGCAGAGCGCCGACAGGGGGCTACGAGCAGTACTTC,CATSRAPTGGYEQYF
TRBJ2-7,TRBD1,-,TRBV9,9,TGTGCCAGCCCCGGGACAGCGCACTTC,CASPGTAHF
TRBJ2-2,-,-,TRBV4-1,16,TGCGCCAGCAGCCAAGATGGCGGAGCGAACACCGGGGAGCTGTTTTTT,CASSQDGGANTGELFF
TRBJ2-3,TRBD1,-,TRBV30,12,TGTGCCTGGAATGACAGGGTGGATACGCAGTATTTT,CAWNDRVDTQYF
TRBJ2-7,-,-,TRBV9,13,TGTGCCAGCAGCGTAGCGGTGTCCTACGAGCAGTACTTC,CASSVAVSYEQYF
TRBJ1-6,-,-,TRBV12-5,16,TGTGCTAGTGGGCGGCGGGGGGGCCCCTATAATTCACCCCTCCACTTT,CASGRRGGPYNSPLHF
TRBJ2-7,TRBD2,-,TRBV4-1,17,TGCGCCAGCAGCCAACCTATTGGACTAGCGCAGCCCTACGAGCAGTACTTC,CASSQPIGLAQPYEQYF
TRBJ1-6,TRBD1,-,TRBV4-3,15,TGCGCCAGCTCCCGGGACAGCGAATATAATTCACCCCTCCACTTT,CASSRDSEYNSPLHF
TRBJ2-1,TRBD2,-,TRBV14,13,TGTGCCAGCAGTCTTATAGCGGGGACTGAGCAGTTCTTC,CASSLIAGTEQFF
TRBJ1-6,TRBD1,-,TRBV20-1,15,TGCAGTGCTAGTACAGGGGCAACCTATAATTCACCCCTCCACTTT,CSASTGATYNSPLHF
TRBJ1-1,TRBD1,-,TRBV24-1,14,TGTGCCACCCGAGGGGACAGGGTTGGCACTGAAGCTTTCTTT,CATRGDRVGTEAFF
TRBJ1-1,TRBD1,once,TRBV4-1,16,TGCGCCAGCAGCTATATTGTCGACAGGGCGAACACTGAAGCTTTCTTT,CASSYIVDRANTEAFF
TRBJ2-7,-,-,TRBV6-5,15,TGTGCCAGCAAAGAGGGGGGGGCTACTCGCTACGAGCAGTACTTC,CASKEGGATRYEQYF
TRBJ1-1,-,-,TRBV6-5,14,TGTGCCAGCAGTTACGGGGGGGCTGGCACTGAAGCTTTCTTT,CASSYGGAGTEAFF
TRBJ1-2,-,-,TRBV5-4,12,TGTGCCAGCAGAATGCCTTCGGGTGGCTACACCTTC,CASRMPSGGYTF
TRBJ1-1,-,-,TRBV2,14,TGTGCCAGCAGAGATCCCCGGGTAGGAACTGAAGCTTTCTTT,CASRDPRVGTEAFF
TRBJ1-2,TRBD1,-,TRBV5-1,16,TGCGCCAGCAGCTTGGCCGGGGGCGACAGGGTTGGAGGCTACACCTTC,CASSLAGGDRVGGYTF
TRBJ1-2,TRBD1,-,TRBV6-5,14,TGTGCCAGCAGTAGTCAGGGGGCCGGGTATGGCTACACCTTC,CASSSQGAGYGYTF
TRBJ1-1,-,-,TRBV5-1,13,TGCGCCAGCAGCTTGTTAACAGCCAATGAAGCTTTCTTT,CASSLLTANEAFF
TRBJ1-2,TRBD1,-,TRBV24-1,18,TGTGCCACCAGTGATCGCCCCCAGGGGGCAAGTTATGACTATGGCTACACCTTC,CATSDRPQGASYDYGYTF
TRBJ1-1,-,-,TRBV6-6,13,TGTGCCAGCAGTTTCCAGGGGAACACTGAAGCTTTCTTT,CASSFQGNTEAFF
TRBJ2-1,-,-,TRBV5-6,14,TGTGCCAGCAGCCCAACCCTCGATAGCAATGAGCAGTTCTTC,CASSPTLDSNEQFF
TRBJ1-6,-,-,TRBV4-1,14,TGCGCCAGCAGCCAAGCATCCTATAATTCACCCCTCCACTTT,CASSQASYNSPLHF